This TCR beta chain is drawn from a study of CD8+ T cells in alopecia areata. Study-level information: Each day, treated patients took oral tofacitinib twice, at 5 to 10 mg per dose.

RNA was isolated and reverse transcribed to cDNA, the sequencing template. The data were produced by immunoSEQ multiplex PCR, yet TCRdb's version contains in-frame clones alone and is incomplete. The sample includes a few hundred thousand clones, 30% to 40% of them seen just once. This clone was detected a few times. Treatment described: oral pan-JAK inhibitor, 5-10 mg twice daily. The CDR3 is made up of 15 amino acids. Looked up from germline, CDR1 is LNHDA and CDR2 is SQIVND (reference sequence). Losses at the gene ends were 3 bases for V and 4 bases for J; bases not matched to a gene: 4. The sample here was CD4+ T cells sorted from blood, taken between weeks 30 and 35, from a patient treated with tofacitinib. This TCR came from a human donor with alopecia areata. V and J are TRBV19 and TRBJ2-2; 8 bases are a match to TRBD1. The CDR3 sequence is CASSMSRGLTGELFF. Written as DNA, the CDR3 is TGTGCCAGTAGTATGTCCAGGGGGCTCACCGGGGAGCTGTTTTTT.